This entry lists 24 T cell receptor beta chains sequenced from one sample in a study of response to subunit inactivated influenza vaccine. MiXCR, run by TCRdb on the RT-PCR reads, gives a single entry per CDR3 protein. This table has more than 400,000 distinct CDR3 sequences, roughly 7.9% appearing once. Sequencing was performed on PBMCs from blood, taken roughly 24 months after vaccination. Every receptor here comes from a man in his fifties or sixties who received an inactivated influenza vaccine.

This clonotype was seen at least ten times. This chain joins TRBV29-1 and TRBJ1-2; D is unclear. V dropped 1 base and J dropped 0 bases, with 9 bases sitting between them. The germline V gene has CDR1 SQVTM and CDR2 ANQGSEA. This CDR3 has 14 amino acids. This chain's CDR3 is CSVEGVGANYGYTF. The CDR3 DNA follows: TGCAGCGTTGAAGGGGTAGGCGCTAACTATGGCTACACCTTC.

This clonotype came up many times. The chain recombines TRBV29-1 with TRBJ1-2, with a possible D match to TRBD1 (5 bases). Trimming stripped 6 bases from V and 5 bases from J, with 10 bases between. CDR1 is SQVTM, CDR2 ANQGSEA, per germline. The CDR3 contains 11 residues. The CDR3 is CSVRASYGYTF. The CDR3 region has the DNA TGCAGCGTCAGGGCAAGTTATGGCTACACCTTC.

This clonotype was seen a few times. This rearrangement joins TRBV7-8 to TRBJ1-5; the match to TRBD1 covers 7 bases. J gave up 3 bases and V 5 bases, and 4 bases lay outside the gene matches. The CDR3 consists of 14 residues. Germline CDR1 SGHVS, CDR2 FQNEAQ. The CDR3 here is CASSKDRSNQPQHF. CDR3 coding DNA: TGTGCCAGCAGCAAGGACAGGTCCAATCAGCCCCAGCATTTT.

This clonotype showed up just a few times. V usage is TRBV19 and J usage is TRBJ1-6; D is possibly TRBD1 (5 bases). Germline V CDR1 and CDR2: LNHDA, SQIVND (reference sequence). This CDR3 has 16 residues. V dropped 4 bases and J dropped 7 bases, with 17 bases sitting between them. CDR3: CASSTRAQGPNSPLHF. CDR3 in DNA: TGTGCCAGTAGTACCCGGGCGCAGGGACCGAATTCACCCCTCCACTTT.

This clonotype was detected many times. This chain connects TRBV20-1 to TRBJ2-1; unclear D gene. V lost 6 bases, J lost 2 bases, and 17 bases lay in between. The length of the CDR3 is 15 residues. The germline CDR1 and CDR2 sequences are DFQATT and SNEGSKA (reference sequence). The CDR3 sequence is CSANARHLPYNEQFF. The CDR3 bases are TGCAGTGCAAACGCCAGACACCTCCCCTACAATGAGCAGTTCTTC.

The genes are TRBV15 and TRBJ2-5, with TRBD2 matching over 8 bases. Trimming took 0 bases from V and 4 from J; bases not matched to a gene: 22. CDR3 length: 21 residues. Germline V gives CDR1 LNHNV, CDR2 YYDKDF (reference sequence). The CDR3 reads CATSRDPRGRPLTAEGETQYF. CDR3 bases: TGTGCCACCAGCAGAGATCCCCGCGGGAGGCCCCTAACTGCTGAGGGAGAGACCCAGTACTTC.

The V gene is TRBV28, the J gene TRBJ2-1; 8 nucleotides agree with TRBD2. The CDR3 length is 15 residues. Germline V gene data show CDR1 as MDHEN and CDR2 as SYDVKM. The ends lost 4 bases at V and 4 bases at J; junction bases unmatched: 6. The CDR3 loop is CASSWLTSAYNEQFF. The CDR3 coding sequence is TGTGCCAGCAGTTGGCTGACTAGCGCATACAATGAGCAGTTCTTC.

This chain uses TRBV7-9 with TRBJ1-1; D uncertain. Trimming cost V 0 bases and J 1 base, with 6 bases left between them. The CDR3 runs to 14 residues. Germline values: CDR1 SEHNR, CDR2 FQNEAQ (reference sequence). CDR3 DNA: TGTGCCAGCAGCTTAGCGGCGTCGAACACTGAAGCTTTCTTT. This translates into CASSLAASNTEAFF.

This clonotype was counted ten times or more. This rearrangement joins TRBV7-2 to TRBJ2-7; D not certain. The CDR3 totals 14 residues. CDR1 and CDR2 from the germline V gene are SGHTA and FQGNSA. Trimming removed 2 bases from V and 0 bases from J, with 8 bases in between. CDR3 nucleotides: TGTGCCAGCAGCTTAATGCACAGCTCCTACGAGCAGTACTTC. Translating it yields CASSLMHSSYEQYF.

The table lists this clonotype with many counts. The J gene is TRBJ1-5, the V gene TRBV12-5, with TRBD1 identical over 7 bases. V shed 9 bases and J 4 bases; nucleotides not matched to a gene: 6. CDR1 and CDR2 (germline): LGHNT, FRNRAP. CDR3 size: 13 residues. The CDR3 loop reads CASAAQGNQPQHF. The DNA for the CDR3 is TGTGCTAGCGCCGCACAGGGGAATCAGCCCCAGCATTTT.

Only a few counts were recorded for this clonotype. V and J are TRBV15 and TRBJ1-4; D possibly corresponds to TRBD1 (6 bases). The CDR3 extends over 17 amino acids. Germline V gene data show CDR1 as LNHNV and CDR2 as YYDKDF (reference sequence). The V gene lost 3 bases and the J gene lost 4 bases, with 18 bases spanning the gap. CDR3 sequence: CATSRLLDSSFNEKLFF. In DNA, the CDR3 is TGTGCCACCAGCAGGCTCTTGGACAGCAGCTTTAATGAAAAACTGTTTTTT.

The J gene is TRBJ2-3, the V gene TRBV5-1; weak D call: TRBD1 (5 bases). The CDR3 spans 16 residues. The germline CDR1 and CDR2 sequences are SGHRS and YFSETQ. The V end lost 1 base, the J end lost 2 bases, and 14 bases lay between the germline ends. The CDR3 nucleotides are TGCGCCAGCAGCTTGTTGGCAGGGTCCCCCACAGATACGCAGTATTTT. Translating gives CASSLLAGSPTDTQYF.

The table lists this clonotype with a few counts. The chain has TRBV12-3 or TRBV12-4 and TRBJ2-2, with 7 bases lining up with TRBD1. The CDR3 is 15 residues long. The V segment lost 3 bases and the J segment 4 bases; nucleotides outside the gene matches: 5. CDR3 coding DNA: TGTGCCAGCAGTTTGACAGGGATAGGCACCGGGGAGCTGTTTTTT. It encodes CASSLTGIGTGELFF.

The chain recombines TRBV20-1 with TRBJ2-7; possibly TRBD1 for D (6 bases). CDR3 length: 13 residues. Germline lookup yields CDR1 DFQATT and CDR2 SNEGSKA (reference sequence). V lost 2 bases to trimming and J lost 3 bases, with 11 bases between them. CDR3 nucleotides: TGCAGTGCTAGACGGTTAGGGGGCTACGAGCAGTACTTC. It encodes CSARRLGGYEQYF.

This clonotype has a handful of counts. The rearrangement uses TRBV20-1 and TRBJ2-3; 13 bases fit TRBD2. The length of the CDR3 is 16 residues. Germline loops: CDR1 DFQATT, CDR2 SNEGSKA (reference sequence). The V gene end was trimmed by 0 bases and the J gene end by 6 bases; junction bases not matched to a gene: 6. CDR3 sequence reads: CSARDRLAGGLDTQYF. The CDR3 DNA follows: TGCAGTGCTAGAGACCGACTAGCGGGGGGCCTGGATACGCAGTATTTT.

In this sample, this clonotype turned up a few times. J is TRBJ1-5 and V is TRBV6-5; weak D call: TRBD1 (6 bases). CDR1 and CDR2 from the germline V gene are MNHEY and SVGAGI. There are 17 residues in the CDR3. Trimming took 0 bases from V and 4 from J, leaving 16 bases between them. In DNA, the CDR3 is TGTGCCAGCAGTTACTCGAGTAGGGGGGCTCAAAATCAGCCCCAGCATTTT. Translation: CASSYSSRGAQNQPQHF.

The J gene is TRBJ1-1, the V gene TRBV12-3 or TRBV12-4; 9 bases agree with TRBD1. Unmatched junction bases numbered 12, after V lost 6 bases and J lost 4 bases. The CDR3 is 16 residues long. CDR3 in amino acids: CASRKGQGRIGTEAFF. CDR3 DNA: TGTGCCAGCAGAAAGGGACAGGGTAGGATTGGCACTGAAGCTTTCTTT.

This chain uses TRBV7-2 with TRBJ2-1, with TRBD2 identical over 7 bases. With 1 base clipped from V and 9 bases from J, the junction kept 6 bases outside the gene matches. Germline values: CDR1 SGHTA, CDR2 FQGNSA. The CDR3 is 14 amino acids. CDR3 DNA: TGTGCCAGCAGCTTAGTGGCCGGGGAGGGTGAGCAGTTCTTC. It codes for CASSLVAGEGEQFF.

This clonotype has a count of ten or more. The chain is built from TRBV4-2 and TRBJ2-1; D call uncertain. V lost 0 bases to trimming and J lost 10 bases, with 7 bases between them. Germline lookup yields CDR1 LGHNA and CDR2 YNFKEQ. This CDR3 has 12 residues. CDR3 sequence: CASSQDLGEQFF. CDR3 bases: TGTGCCAGCAGCCAAGATCTGGGGGAGCAGTTCTTC.

In its sample, this clonotype was seen a few times. The chain recombines TRBV10-3 with TRBJ2-1, with D perhaps being TRBD1 or TRBD2 (5 bases each). Germline V gene lookup returns CDR1 ENHRY and CDR2 SYGVKD. CDR3 size: 13 residues. The V and J ends lost 6 bases and 9 bases respectively, with 15 bases between them. DNA of the CDR3: TGTGCCATCAGGGCTGGGGGACCGATTGAGCAGTTCTTC. Its protein product is CAIRAGGPIEQFF.

This chain links TRBV20-1 with TRBJ2-1; D remains unclear. This CDR3 contains 14 residues. The V gene's germline CDR1 is DFQATT and CDR2 SNEGSKA (reference sequence). Trimming removed 5 bases at V and 1 base at J, with 12 bases between. Here the CDR3 reads CSAVVGSSYNEQFF. In DNA form, the CDR3 reads TGCAGTGCTGTTGTGGGGTCATCCTACAATGAGCAGTTCTTC.

The CDR3 nucleotides read TGTGCCACCAGTGACGGACTAGCGGGGGGTGCAGATACGCAGTATTTT. The encoded protein is CATSDGLAGGADTQYF. The J gene is TRBJ2-3, the V gene TRBV24-1; 14 nucleotides match TRBD2. CDR3 length equals 16 residues. The junction had 3 bases not matched to a gene; V was cut back by 4 bases and J by 4 bases. CDR1 and CDR2 from the germline V gene are KGHDR and SFDVKD.

This clonotype has a handful of counts. This chain links TRBV4-2 with TRBJ2-5, with TRBD1 matching 7 bases. Germline CDR1 and CDR2: LGHNA and YNFKEQ. Unmatched junction bases numbered 9, after V lost 3 bases and J lost 5 bases. This CDR3 comprises 15 residues. CDR3 residues: CASSQERGRGETQYF. The CDR3 DNA reads as TGTGCCAGCAGCCAGGAAAGGGGGCGTGGGGAGACCCAGTACTTC.

This clonotype showed up just a few times. The chain couples TRBV9 to TRBJ1-1, with D maybe TRBD1 (5 bases). V was pared by 3 bases and J by 0 bases, with 9 bases between. The CDR3 contains 14 residues. Germline CDR1 SGDLS, CDR2 YYNGEE. The CDR3 protein is CASSAQVLNTEAFF. CDR3 coding DNA: TGTGCCAGCAGCGCACAGGTATTGAACACTGAAGCTTTCTTT.